This TCR beta chain comes out of a study of CD8+ T cells in alopecia areata. RNA was extracted and reverse transcribed into cDNA as the sequencing template. Clones were read by immunoSEQ multiplex PCR, and TCRdb kept only the in-frame ones, dropping some. The table shows tens of thousands of clones, with about 53% occurring only once. Trimming at V came to 6 bases and at J to 4 bases, leaving 9 bases not matched to a gene. The CDR3 loop spans 15 amino acids. The germline V gene encodes CDR1 MNHEY and CDR2 SVGAGI. What was sequenced was NKG2D-high CD8+ T cells sorted from blood. The sequence came from a human donor with alopecia areata. The rearrangement uses TRBV6-5 and TRBJ2-1; 7 bases map to TRBD2. In nucleotides, the CDR3 is TGTGCCAGCAGGGGGGGGACGGGTCAATACAATGAGCAGTTCTTC. Protein: CASRGGTGQYNEQFF.